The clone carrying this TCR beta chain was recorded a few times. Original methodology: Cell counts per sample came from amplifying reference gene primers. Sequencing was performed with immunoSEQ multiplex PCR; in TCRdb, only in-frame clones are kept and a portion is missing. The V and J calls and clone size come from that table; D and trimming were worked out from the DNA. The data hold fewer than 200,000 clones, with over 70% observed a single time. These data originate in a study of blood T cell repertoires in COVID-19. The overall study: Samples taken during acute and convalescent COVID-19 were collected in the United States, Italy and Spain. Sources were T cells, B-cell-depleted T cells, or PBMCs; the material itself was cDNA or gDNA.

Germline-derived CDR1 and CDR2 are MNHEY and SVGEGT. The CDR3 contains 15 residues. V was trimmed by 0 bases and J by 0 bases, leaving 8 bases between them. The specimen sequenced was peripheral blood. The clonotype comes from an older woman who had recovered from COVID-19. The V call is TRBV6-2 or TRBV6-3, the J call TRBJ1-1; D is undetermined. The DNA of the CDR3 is TGTGCCAGCAGTTACTCTCCCCAAATGAACACTGAAGCTTTCTTT. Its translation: CASSYSPQMNTEAFF.